Each of the 20 T cell receptor beta chains below was sequenced from the same sample in a study of blood T cell repertoires in COVID-19. TCRdb's table, derived via immunoSEQ multiplex PCR, lists solely in-frame clones and lacks some. The sample carries about 220,000 clones, about 83% recorded once. The specimen sequenced was PBMCs or T cells enriched from blood (not recorded which). Every receptor here comes from a woman in her thirties or forties who had recovered from COVID-19.

The V and J genes are TRBV10-1 and TRBJ1-1; TRBD1 matches 7 bases. The germline V gene encodes CDR1 WNHNN and CDR2 SYGVQD (reference sequence). CDR3 size: 13 residues. Trimming removed 5 bases from V and 3 bases from J; junction bases left unmatched: 3. This chain's CDR3 is CASSNRGDTEAFF. Written as DNA, the CDR3 is TGCGCCAGCAGTAACAGGGGAGACACTGAAGCTTTCTTT.

This clone was detected once. One junction end disagrees with the germline gene, perhaps due to a read error. The CDR3 nucleotides read TGTGCTAGTGGGTTGGCAGGTTTGGAGACCCAGTACTTC. This gives the protein CASGLAGLETQYF. This chain uses TRBV12-5 with TRBJ2-5; D gene ambiguous. Germline CDR1 reads LGHNT; CDR2 reads FRNRAP. The CDR3 covers 13 residues.

The V and J genes are TRBV18 and TRBJ1-1, with D tentatively TRBD1 (6 bases). The length of the CDR3 is 14 residues. CDR1 is KGHSH and CDR2 is LQKENI in the germline V gene. Trimming took 6 bases from V and 5 from J, leaving 16 bases between them. The CDR3, as DNA: TGTGCCAGCTCGGAAAACAGGGACGAGACTGAAGCTTTCTTT. It yields the protein CASSENRDETEAFF.

The J gene is TRBJ1-6, the V gene TRBV9; weak D call: TRBD1 (6 bases). Germline values: CDR1 SGDLS, CDR2 YYNGEE. This CDR3 contains 13 residues. Trimming pared 3 bases from V and 10 bases from J, leaving 11 bases between. The CDR3 sequence is CASSERDTSPLHF. The CDR3 DNA is TGTGCCAGCAGCGAACGGGACACATCACCCCTCCACTTT.

The CDR3 DNA follows: TGTGCCAGCAGCTTAAAGCTAGCGGGAGTTTCCGGGGGTACGCAGTATTTT. It is translated as CASSLKLAGVSGGTQYF. V is TRBV7-2 and J is TRBJ2-3; 10 bases fit TRBD2. Germline V gene data show CDR1 as SGHTA and CDR2 as FQGNSA. The ends lost 2 bases at V and 8 bases at J; junction bases unmatched: 13. This CDR3 region has 17 residues. Full variable domain (rest looked up from reference TRBV7-2 and TRBJ2-3): GAGVSQSPSNKVTEKGKDVELRCDPISGHTALYWYRQSLGQGLEFLIYFQGNSAPDKSGLPSDRFSAERTGGSVSTLTIQRTQQEDSAVYLCASSLKLAGVSGGTQYFGPGTRLTVL.

The chain combines TRBV6-5 with TRBJ2-5, with D maybe TRBD1 (6 bases). CDR3 size: 14 residues. Trimming removed 0 bases from V and 2 bases from J, with 7 bases in between. The germline V gene encodes CDR1 MNHEY and CDR2 SVGAGI. The CDR3 DNA reads TGTGCCAGCAGTTACTCTGGACAGCAAGAGACCCAGTACTTC. Translated, it gives CASSYSGQQETQYF.

This clone turned up a few times. The rearrangement links TRBV30 to TRBJ2-7; TRBD1 is a possible D gene (5 bases). Looked up from germline, CDR1 is GTSNPN and CDR2 is SVGIG (reference sequence). The CDR3 spans 14 residues. The ends were cut back, 2 bases at V and 2 bases at J, with 13 bases in the middle. CDR3 loop: CAWSPGHGPYEQYF. The DNA of the CDR3 is TGTGCCTGGAGTCCCGGACATGGCCCCTACGAGCAGTACTTC. The entire variable domain, with the rest obtained from reference TRBV30 and TRBJ2-7, is as follows: SQTIHQWPATLVQPVGSPLSLECTVEGTSNPNLYWYRQAAGRGLQLLFYSVGIGQISSEVPQNLSASRPQDRQFILSSKKLLLSDSGFYLCAWSPGHGPYEQYFGPGTRLTVT.

Worth noting for this clone: In the same sample, other DNA sequences code for this CDR3. The chain joins TRBV5-1 to TRBJ2-3; 10 bases map to TRBD2. Germline V gene sequence: CDR1 SGHRS, CDR2 YFSETQ. After removal of 2 bases from V and 2 bases from J, the junction contained 5 bases not matched to a gene. The CDR3 contains 16 residues. The CDR3 loop is CASSLGLAVSTDTQYF. The CDR3 DNA sequence: TGCGCCAGCAGCTTAGGACTAGCGGTATCCACAGATACGCAGTATTTT.

The V and J genes are TRBV24-1 and TRBJ1-2, with D uncertain. Germline lookup yields CDR1 KGHDR and CDR2 SFDVKD. Trimming took 4 bases from V and 4 from J, leaving 6 bases between them. There are 12 residues in the CDR3. The CDR3: CATSEAGYGYTF. The CDR3, as DNA: TGTGCCACCAGTGAAGCGGGCTATGGCTACACCTTC.

The chain employs TRBV24-1 and TRBJ2-2; 10 bases are a match to TRBD1. Germline V gene lookup returns CDR1 KGHDR and CDR2 SFDVKD. J gave up 2 bases and V 4 bases, and 3 bases lay outside the gene matches. The CDR3 has 16 amino acids. The CDR3 protein is CATSDRQGANTGELFF. CDR3 DNA: TGTGCCACCAGTGACCGACAGGGGGCTAACACCGGGGAGCTGTTTTTT.

The V and J genes are TRBV18 and TRBJ2-1; TRBD2 might be the D (6 bases). The CDR3 consists of 16 residues. The ends were cut back, 0 bases at V and 8 bases at J, with 17 bases in the middle. Per the germline V gene, CDR1 is KGHSH and CDR2 is LQKENI. CDR3 amino acids: CASSPPLWEDVDEQFF. DNA of the CDR3: TGTGCCAGCTCACCACCGTTGTGGGAGGACGTCGATGAGCAGTTCTTC.

This clone appeared a few times. V is TRBV5-4 and J is TRBJ2-3; 8 nucleotides align to TRBD1. J was trimmed by 3 bases and V by 1 base; bases with no gene match: 4. The CDR3 runs to 15 residues. The germline V gene has CDR1 SGHNT and CDR2 YYREEE (reference sequence). The CDR3 DNA follows: TGTGCCAGCAGCTTGCCCCAGGGGGCTACAGATACGCAGTATTTT. Protein sequence: CASSLPQGATDTQYF.

Many counts were recorded for this clone. The gene calls are TRBV6-5 and TRBJ1-2; 7 positions agree with TRBD1. With 2 bases clipped from V and 4 bases from J, the junction kept 7 bases outside the gene matches. This CDR3 is 15 amino acids long. Germline V gene lookup returns CDR1 MNHEY and CDR2 SVGAGI. The CDR3 reads CASSYSYRGGYGYTF. CDR3 DNA: TGTGCCAGCAGTTACAGCTACAGGGGCGGCTATGGCTACACCTTC.

The chain joins TRBV29-1 to TRBJ1-1; 7 bases line up with TRBD1. Germline CDR1 is SQVTM and CDR2 is ANQGSEA. The CDR3 loop spans 14 amino acids. V trimming: 5 bases; J trimming: 3 bases; junction bases outside the gene matches: 9. The CDR3 DNA sequence: TGCAGCGTTCGGGCGGGACAGACTTACACTGAAGCTTTCTTT. It translates to CSVRAGQTYTEAFF.

This chain links TRBV21-1 with TRBJ2-7; the D call TRBD1 from the table was never checked on the DNA. TRBV21-1 is tagged as a pseudogene. CDR3 length: 13 residues. Here the CDR3 reads CASSPRRVHEQYF. CDR3 coding DNA: TGTGCCAGCAGCCCCCGCAGGGTCCACGAGCAGTACTTC.

This clone was picked up one time. The chain has TRBV5-1 and TRBJ1-6; 8 bases match TRBD1. V lost 4 bases to trimming and J lost 2 bases; unmatched junction nucleotides: 5. Per the germline V gene, CDR1 is SGHRS and CDR2 is YFSETQ. The CDR3 runs to 16 residues. This chain's CDR3 is CASSTDRDAYNSPLHF. For the CDR3, the DNA is TGCGCCAGCAGCACGGACAGGGACGCCTATAATTCACCCCTCCACTTT.

Here the CDR3 reads CASGQGAGNTIYF. The CDR3 region has the DNA TGTGCCAGCGGACAGGGTGCTGGAAACACCATATATTTT. The V gene is TRBV28, the J gene TRBJ1-3; 8 bases are shared with TRBD1. The CDR3 totals 13 residues. Per germline, CDR1 MDHEN and CDR2 SYDVKM. V was pared by 8 bases and J by 2 bases, with 2 bases of the junction left unmatched.

The chain combines TRBV11-3 with TRBJ2-5, with 12 bases aligning to TRBD2. There are 17 residues in the CDR3. With V trimmed by 0 bases and J by 4 bases, 6 bases remained unmatched. The germline V gene encodes CDR1 SGHNT and CDR2 YENEEA. In DNA form, the CDR3 reads TGTGCCAGCAGCTTAGATTGGACTAGCGGGACCCGAGAGACCCAGTACTTC. This encodes CASSLDWTSGTRETQYF. The entire variable domain, with the rest obtained from reference TRBV11-3 and TRBJ2-5, is as follows: EAGVVQSPRYKIIEKKQPVAFWCNPISGHNTLYWYLQNLGQGPELLIRYENEEAVDDSQLPKDRFSAERLKGVDSTLKIQPAELGDSAVYLCASSLDWTSGTRETQYFGPGTRLLVL.

The chain joins TRBV30 to TRBJ2-5; TRBD2 might be the D (5 bases). Germline CDR1 GTSNPN, CDR2 SVGIG (reference sequence). This CDR3 comprises 15 residues. The V and J ends lost 4 bases and 5 bases respectively, with 20 bases between them. As DNA, the CDR3 is TGTGCCTGGACCCTCCCCCGGGGATTAGGGGAGACCCAGTACTTC. It codes for CAWTLPRGLGETQYF.

The CDR3 loop reads CASSLVQGVEGYTF. CDR3 DNA sequence: TGTGCCAGCAGCTTAGTACAGGGGGTTGAAGGCTACACCTTC. This chain links TRBV11-3 with TRBJ1-2, with TRBD1 matching over 8 bases. V dropped 1 base and J dropped 8; count of bases not matched to a gene: 6. In germline, CDR1 is SGHNT, CDR2 YENEEA. The CDR3 consists of 14 residues.